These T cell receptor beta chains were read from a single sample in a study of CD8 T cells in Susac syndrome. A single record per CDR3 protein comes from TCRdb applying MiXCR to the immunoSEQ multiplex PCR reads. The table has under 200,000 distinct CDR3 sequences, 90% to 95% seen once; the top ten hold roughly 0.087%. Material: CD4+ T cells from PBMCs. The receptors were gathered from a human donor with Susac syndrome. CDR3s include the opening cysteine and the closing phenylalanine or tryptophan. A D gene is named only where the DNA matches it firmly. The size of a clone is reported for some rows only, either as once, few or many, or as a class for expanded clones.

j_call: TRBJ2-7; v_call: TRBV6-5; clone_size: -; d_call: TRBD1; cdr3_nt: TGTGCCAGCAGCCGGGACAGGTACCGCTACGAGCAGTACTTC; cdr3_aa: CASSRDRYRYEQYF
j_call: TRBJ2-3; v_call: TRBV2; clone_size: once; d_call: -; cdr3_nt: TGTGCCAGCAGTGTGACTAGTCGAACAGATACGCAGTATTTT; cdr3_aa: CASSVTSRTDTQYF
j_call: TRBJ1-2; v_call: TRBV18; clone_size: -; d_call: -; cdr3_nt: TGTGCCAGCTCAACTGACACCTCTAACTATGGCTACACCTTC; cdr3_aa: CASSTDTSNYGYTF
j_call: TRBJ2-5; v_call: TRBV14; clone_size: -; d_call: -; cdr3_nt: TGTGCCAGCAGCCAAGGGGGGCTTGGGAAAGAGACCCAGTACTTC; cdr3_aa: CASSQGGLGKETQYF
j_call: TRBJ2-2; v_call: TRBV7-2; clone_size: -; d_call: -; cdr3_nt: TGTGCCAGCAGCTTAGTTGCGAGGAACACCGGGGAGCTGTTTTTT; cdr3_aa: CASSLVARNTGELFF
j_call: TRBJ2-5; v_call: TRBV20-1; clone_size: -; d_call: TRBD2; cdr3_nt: TGCAGTGCTAGAGATCTAGCGGTGCATGAAACCCAGTACTTC; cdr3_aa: CSARDLAVHETQYF
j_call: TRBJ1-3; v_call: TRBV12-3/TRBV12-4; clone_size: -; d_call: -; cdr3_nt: TGTGCCAGCAGTCGAGAGACCCGAAGCTCTGGAAACACCATATATTTT; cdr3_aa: CASSRETRSSGNTIYF
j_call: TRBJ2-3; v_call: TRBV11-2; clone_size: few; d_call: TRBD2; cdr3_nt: TGTGCCAGCAGCTTAAGAGAGGTGGGAGGGCCTACAGATACGCAGTATTTT; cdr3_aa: CASSLREVGGPTDTQYF
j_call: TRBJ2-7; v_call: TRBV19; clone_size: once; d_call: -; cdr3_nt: TGTGCCAGTAGTATTAGCTTGGGCAGTTCCTACGAGCAGTACTTC; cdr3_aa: CASSISLGSSYEQYF
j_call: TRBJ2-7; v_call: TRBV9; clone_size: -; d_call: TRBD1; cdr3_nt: TGTGCCAGCAGCTCAGGGACAGGGGAAAGCGAGCAGTACTTC; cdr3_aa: CASSSGTGESEQYF
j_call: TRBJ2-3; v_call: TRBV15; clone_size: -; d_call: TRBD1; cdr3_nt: TGTGCCACCAGGACAGGGGGCTCAGATACGCAGTATTTT; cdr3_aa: CATRTGGSDTQYF
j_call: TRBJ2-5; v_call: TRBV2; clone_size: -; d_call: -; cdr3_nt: TGTGCCAGCAAGCCAGGACACGATCAATTGACCCAGTACTTC; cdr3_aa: CASKPGHDQLTQYF
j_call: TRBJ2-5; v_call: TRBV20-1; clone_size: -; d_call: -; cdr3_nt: TGCAGTGCTAGAGGCCGACTGGGGTTCCAAGAGACCCAGTACTTC; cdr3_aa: CSARGRLGFQETQYF
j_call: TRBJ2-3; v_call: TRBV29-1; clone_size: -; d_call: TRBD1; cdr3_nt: TGCAGCGTTGAGGACAGGGGCCCCACAGATACGCAGTATTTT; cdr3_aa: CSVEDRGPTDTQYF